This entry describes one T cell receptor (beta chain). Its antigen remains unknown. This sample stems from a study of cytomegalovirus exposure and HLA in healthy donors. Study-wide findings and caveats: Specificity of a few CMV-associated chains for CMV antigens was verified in vitro. It was reported that the classifier diagnosed cytomegalovirus status with high specificity and sensitivity in both the original and validation cohorts. Reportedly, fewer N-insertions than the 666-donor mean appeared in an Asian-associated ancestry cluster in a later analysis.

60 Vbeta and 13 Jbeta primers were used in PCR. TCRdb's copy holds only in-frame clones and misses some; the assay was immunoSEQ multiplex PCR. Of 100,000 to 150,000 clones listed, about 80% are singletons. Germline lookup yields CDR1 SGDLS and CDR2 YYNGEE. The CDR3 is made up of 12 amino acids. V was clipped by 4 bases and J by 8 bases; unmatched bases: 2. The sequenced sample was PBMCs. The rearrangement uses TRBV9 and TRBJ1-4; TRBD1 aligns across 7 bases. This TCR was recovered from a woman aged 50 to 65 in good health and CMV-seronegative. CDR3 DNA sequence: TGTGCCAGCAGCATGACAGGGGAAAAACTGTTTTTT. Its translation: CASSMTGEKLFF.